This TCR beta chain appears in the sequencing data of a study of cytomegalovirus exposure and HLA in healthy donors. Overall study results and limits: Later on, analysis showed that most CMV-associated TCR beta chains appeared to be HLA-restricted.

These donors counted as nominally healthy when sampled, but unrecorded immune exposures were likely. PCR used 60 Vbeta primers and 13 Jbeta primers. Source study methods: In a later analysis, of 70 million to 85 million unique beta chains, around 9.9 million appeared in at least two donors. TCRdb keeps only in-frame clones here, not all; method: immunoSEQ multiplex PCR. The V and J calls and the clone size are those of that table, but D and trimming were determined from the DNA. This sample has 140,000 to 150,000 clones; roughly 80% occur once, and the top ten carry approximately 2.7%. V lost 6 bases and J 4 bases, leaving 15 bases between the germline ends. CDR3 size: 15 residues. CDR1 and CDR2 (germline): MNHEY, SMNVEV (reference sequence). A note on this clone: Its matching antigen is unknown.

The chain uses TRBV27 and TRBJ1-4; D is possibly TRBD1 (5 bases). This clonotype was sampled from a boy aged 2 to 9 in good health and CMV-seronegative. Sequences were obtained from PBMCs. CDR3 in amino acids: CASRGGGVFNEKLFF. In DNA, the CDR3 is TGTGCCAGCAGAGGAGGAGGGGTCTTTAATGAAAAACTGTTTTTT.